Following are 8 T cell receptor beta chains from one sample sequenced in a study of blood T cell repertoires in COVID-19. Repertoires were generated with immunoSEQ multiplex PCR, while TCRdb's copy carries only in-frame clones and drops some. Here the sample spans around 620,000 clones, about 90% being singletons. The sequenced material came from peripheral blood. These receptors were taken from a woman between 18 and 29 years old with acute or convalescent COVID-19.

The gene calls are TRBV19 and TRBJ2-7; TRBD2 might be the D (5 bases). V gave up 3 bases and J gave up 3 bases, with 15 bases separating them. In germline, CDR1 is LNHDA, CDR2 SQIVND (reference sequence). The CDR3 loop spans 15 amino acids. CDR3 DNA: TGTGCCAGTAGTATCTTCGCGACTACCATCTACGAGCAGTACTTC. Translation: CASSIFATTIYEQYF.

V and J are TRBV6-5 and TRBJ2-1; possible D gene TRBD2, 5 bases. The CDR3 totals 15 residues. V shed 6 bases and J shed 9 bases, with 21 bases lying between them. Germline CDR1 is MNHEY and CDR2 is SVGAGI. CDR3 loop: CASRGGTMGEGEQFF. The CDR3 DNA reads TGTGCCAGCAGAGGAGGCACAATGGGAGAGGGTGAGCAGTTCTTC.

The chain links TRBV5-8 to TRBJ1-4, with 8 bases that match TRBD1. This CDR3 has 14 residues. Germline CDR1 and CDR2: SGHTS and YDEGEE. V gave up 6 bases and J gave up 5 bases; unmatched junction bases: 6. This CDR3 reads CASTMTGANEKLFF. The CDR3 DNA is TGTGCCAGCACCATGACAGGGGCCAATGAAAAACTGTTTTTT. The entire variable domain, with the rest obtained from reference TRBV5-8 and TRBJ1-4, is as follows: EAGVTQSPTHLIKTRGQQATLRCSPISGHTSVYWYQQALGLGLQFLLWYDEGEERNRGNFPPRFSGRQFPNYSSELNVNALELEDSALYLCASTMTGANEKLFFGSGTQLSVL.

The chain combines TRBV3-1 (or the pseudogene TRBV3-2) with TRBJ1-4; D remains ambiguous. The germline gives CDR1 LGHDT, CDR2 YNNKEL (reference sequence). Trimming shortened V by 1 base and J by 7 bases, and 10 bases separated the two germline ends. The CDR3 loop spans 14 amino acids. The CDR3 loop reads CASSQGTGGEKLFF. The DNA of the CDR3 is TGTGCCAGCAGCCAAGGGACCGGAGGTGAAAAACTGTTTTTT.

J is TRBJ1-3 and V is TRBV5-1; no clear D gene. CDR1 and CDR2 from the germline V gene are SGHRS and YFSETQ. The CDR3 consists of 12 residues. The V gene lost 3 bases and the J gene lost 3 bases, with 4 bases spanning the gap. The CDR3 DNA reads as TGCGCCAGCAGCTCGGGTGGAAACACCATATATTTT. Protein product: CASSSGGNTIYF.

V is TRBV21-1 and J is TRBJ1-2. TRBV21-1 is classified as a pseudogene. This CDR3 region has 14 residues. CDR3 amino acids: CASSKVGAGCGYTF. The DNA of the CDR3 is TGTGCCAGCAGCAAGGTAGGGGCGGGGTGTGGCTACACCTTC.

The chain is built from TRBV2 and TRBJ2-7; D gene unclear. The CDR3 runs to 13 residues. The V end lost 5 bases, the J end lost 1 base, and 9 bases lay between the germline ends. Germline values: CDR1 SNHLY, CDR2 FYNNEI. CDR3 nucleotide sequence: TGTGCCAGCAGTAATGACGGGTCCTACGAGCAGTACTTC. Protein product: CASSNDGSYEQYF.

This chain links TRBV6-2 or TRBV6-3 with TRBJ2-1, with a possible D match to TRBD1 (6 bases). Trimming took 2 bases from V and 10 from J, leaving 9 bases between them. The germline V gene encodes CDR1 MNHEY and CDR2 SVGEGT. The CDR3 has 12 amino acids. CDR3 sequence reads: CASSYGGREQFF. CDR3 nucleotides: TGTGCCAGCAGTTACGGGGGCCGGGAGCAGTTCTTC.